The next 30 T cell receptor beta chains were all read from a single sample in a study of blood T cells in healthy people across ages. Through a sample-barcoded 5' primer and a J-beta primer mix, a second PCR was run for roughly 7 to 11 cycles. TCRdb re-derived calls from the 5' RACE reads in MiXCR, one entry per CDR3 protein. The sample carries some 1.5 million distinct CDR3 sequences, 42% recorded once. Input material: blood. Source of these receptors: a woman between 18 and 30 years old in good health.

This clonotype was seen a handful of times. The CDR3 spells CASSQDPSSPPSTDTQYF. Here the CDR3 DNA reads TGCGCCAGCAGCCAAGATCCCTCCAGCCCCCCTAGCACAGATACGCAGTATTTT. The chain uses TRBV4-3 and TRBJ2-3; D is unclear. V dropped 0 bases and J dropped 0 bases, with 16 bases sitting between them. CDR1 is LGHNA, CDR2 YSLEER, per germline. There are 18 residues in the CDR3.

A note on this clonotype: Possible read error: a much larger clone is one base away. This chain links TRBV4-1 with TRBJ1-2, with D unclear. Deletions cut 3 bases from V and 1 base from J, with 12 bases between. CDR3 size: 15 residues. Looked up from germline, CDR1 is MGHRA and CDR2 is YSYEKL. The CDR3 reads CASSQYRRDNYGYTF. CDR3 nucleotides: TGCGCCAGCAGCCAGTATAGACGGGATAACTATGGCTACACCTTC.

For the CDR3, the DNA is TGTGCCAGCAGCTTAGGGTCAGGGTGGGATTCACCCCTCCACTTT. Translated, it gives CASSLGSGWDSPLHF. V usage is TRBV11-2 and J usage is TRBJ1-6, with D tentatively TRBD1 (5 bases). The V gene's germline CDR1 is SGHAT and CDR2 FQNNGV. Trimming took off 1 base at V and 8 bases at J, with 12 bases between the two ends. This CDR3 has 15 amino acids.

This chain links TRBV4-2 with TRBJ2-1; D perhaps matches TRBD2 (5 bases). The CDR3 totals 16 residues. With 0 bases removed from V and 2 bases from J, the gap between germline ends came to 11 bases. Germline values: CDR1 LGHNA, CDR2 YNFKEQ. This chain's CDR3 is CASSQEPGNAYNEQFF. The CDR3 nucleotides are TGTGCCAGCAGCCAAGAACCCGGGAATGCCTACAATGAGCAGTTCTTC.

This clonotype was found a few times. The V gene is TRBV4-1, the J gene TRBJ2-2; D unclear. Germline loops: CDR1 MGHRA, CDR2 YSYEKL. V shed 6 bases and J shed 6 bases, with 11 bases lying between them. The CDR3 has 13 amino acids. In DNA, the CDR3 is TGCGCCAGCAGGCCTGACCTCCCCGGGGAGCTGTTTTTT. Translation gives CASRPDLPGELFF.

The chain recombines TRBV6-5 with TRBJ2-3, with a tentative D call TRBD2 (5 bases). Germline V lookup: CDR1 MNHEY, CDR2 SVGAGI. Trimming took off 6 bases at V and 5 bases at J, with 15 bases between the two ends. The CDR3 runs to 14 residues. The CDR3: CASRTSGGEDTQYF. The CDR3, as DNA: TGTGCCAGCAGGACAAGCGGTGGAGAAGATACGCAGTATTTT.

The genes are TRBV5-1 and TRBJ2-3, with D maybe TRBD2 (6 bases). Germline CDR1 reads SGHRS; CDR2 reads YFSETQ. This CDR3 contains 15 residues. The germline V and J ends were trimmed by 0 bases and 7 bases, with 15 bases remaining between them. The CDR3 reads CASSLDGTVANTQYF. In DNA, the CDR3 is TGCGCCAGCAGCTTGGATGGGACTGTAGCAAATACGCAGTATTTT.

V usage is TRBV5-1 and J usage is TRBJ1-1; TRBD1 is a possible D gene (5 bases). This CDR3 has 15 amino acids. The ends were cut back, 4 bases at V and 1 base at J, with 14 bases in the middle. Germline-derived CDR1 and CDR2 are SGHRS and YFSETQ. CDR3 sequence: CASSELSGANTEAFF. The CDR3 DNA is TGCGCCAGCAGCGAACTCTCTGGGGCGAACACTGAAGCTTTCTTT.

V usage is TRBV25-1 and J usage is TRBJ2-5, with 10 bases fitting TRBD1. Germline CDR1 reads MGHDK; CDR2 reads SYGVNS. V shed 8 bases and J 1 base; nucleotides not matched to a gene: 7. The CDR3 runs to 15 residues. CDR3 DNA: TGTGCCAGCGGTCCTGGGACAGGGGTCCAAGAGACCCAGTACTTC. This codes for CASGPGTGVQETQYF.

CDR3 sequence reads: CASSQVRGQGAYEQYF. CDR3 DNA sequence: TGTGCCAGCAGCCAAGTGAGAGGTCAGGGGGCCTACGAGCAGTACTTC. The rearrangement joins TRBV4-2 to TRBJ2-7, with 7 bases aligning to TRBD1. Losses at the gene ends were 1 base for V and 2 bases for J; bases not matched to a gene: 8. Germline assignment: CDR1 LGHNA and CDR2 YNFKEQ. CDR3 length equals 16 residues.

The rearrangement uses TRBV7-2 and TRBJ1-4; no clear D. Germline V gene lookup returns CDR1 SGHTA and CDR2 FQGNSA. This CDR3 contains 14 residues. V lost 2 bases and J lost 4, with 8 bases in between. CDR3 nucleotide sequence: TGTGCCAGCAGCTTACTGGGCTATAATGAAAAACTGTTTTTT. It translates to CASSLLGYNEKLFF.

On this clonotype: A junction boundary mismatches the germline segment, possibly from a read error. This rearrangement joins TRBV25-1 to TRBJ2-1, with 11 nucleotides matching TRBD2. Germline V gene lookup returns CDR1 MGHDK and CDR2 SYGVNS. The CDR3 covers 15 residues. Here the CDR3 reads CTSVSTSGRINEQFF. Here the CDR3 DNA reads TGTACCAGCGTCTCCACTAGCGGGAGAATAAATGAGCAGTTCTTC.

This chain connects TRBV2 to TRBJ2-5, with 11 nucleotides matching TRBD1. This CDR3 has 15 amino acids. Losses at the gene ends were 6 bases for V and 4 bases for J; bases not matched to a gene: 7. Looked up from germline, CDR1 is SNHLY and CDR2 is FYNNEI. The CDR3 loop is CASRGQGVGGETQYF. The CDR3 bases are TGTGCCAGCAGGGGACAGGGGGTTGGTGGAGAGACCCAGTACTTC.

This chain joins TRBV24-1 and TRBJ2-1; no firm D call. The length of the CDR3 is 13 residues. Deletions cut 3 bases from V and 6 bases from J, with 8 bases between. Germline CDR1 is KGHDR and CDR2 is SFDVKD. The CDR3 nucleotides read TGTGCCACCAGTGATCGCCTGAGCAATGAGCAGTTCTTC. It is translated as CATSDRLSNEQFF.

CDR3 region: CATSDRETNEKLFF. In DNA form, the CDR3 reads TGTGCCACCTCTGACCGGGAAACTAATGAAAAACTGTTTTTT. The V call is TRBV7-8, the J call TRBJ1-4; D ambiguous. CDR1 and CDR2 (germline): SGHVS, FQNEAQ. The CDR3 extends over 14 amino acids. Trimming removed 10 bases from V and 1 base from J, with 13 bases in between.

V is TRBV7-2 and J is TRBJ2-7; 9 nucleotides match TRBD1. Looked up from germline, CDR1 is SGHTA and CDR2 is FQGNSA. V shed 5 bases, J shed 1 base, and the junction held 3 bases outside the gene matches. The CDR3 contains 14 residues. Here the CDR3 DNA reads TGTGCCAGCAGCGGGACAGGGACATCCTACGAGCAGTACTTC. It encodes CASSGTGTSYEQYF.

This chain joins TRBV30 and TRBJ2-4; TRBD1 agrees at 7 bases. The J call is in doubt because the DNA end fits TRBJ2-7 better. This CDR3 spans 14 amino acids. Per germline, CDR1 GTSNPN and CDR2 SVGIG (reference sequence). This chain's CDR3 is CAWSVTGVQYEQYF. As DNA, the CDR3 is TGTGCCTGGAGTGTAACAGGGGTTCAATACGAGCAGTACTTC.

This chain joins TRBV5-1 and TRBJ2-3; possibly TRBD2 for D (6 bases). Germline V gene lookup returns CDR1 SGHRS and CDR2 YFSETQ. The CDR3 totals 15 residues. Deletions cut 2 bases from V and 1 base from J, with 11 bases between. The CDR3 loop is CASSLAASGTDTQYF. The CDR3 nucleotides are TGCGCCAGCAGCTTAGCTGCTAGCGGCACAGATACGCAGTATTTT. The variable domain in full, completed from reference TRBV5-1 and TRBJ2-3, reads KAGVTQTPRYLIKTRGQQVTLSCSPISGHRSVSWYQQTPGQGLQFLFEYFSETQRNKGNFPGRFSGRQFSNSRSEMNVSTLELGDSALYLCASSLAASGTDTQYFGPGTRLTVL.

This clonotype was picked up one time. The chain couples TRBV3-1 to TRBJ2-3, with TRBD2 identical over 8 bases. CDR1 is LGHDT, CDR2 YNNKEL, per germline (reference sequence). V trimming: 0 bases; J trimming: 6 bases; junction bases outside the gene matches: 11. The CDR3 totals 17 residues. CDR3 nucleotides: TGTGCCAGCAGCCAAGATCGCCCGCGGGGGGCTCGCGATACGCAGTATTTT. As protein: CASSQDRPRGARDTQYF.

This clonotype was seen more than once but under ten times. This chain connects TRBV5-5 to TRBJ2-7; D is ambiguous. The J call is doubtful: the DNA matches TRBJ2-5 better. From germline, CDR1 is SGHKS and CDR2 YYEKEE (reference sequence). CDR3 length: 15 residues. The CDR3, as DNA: TGTGCCAGCAGCTTGGCGCCCGGGCTCCGAGAGACCCAGTACTTC. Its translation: CASSLAPGLRETQYF.

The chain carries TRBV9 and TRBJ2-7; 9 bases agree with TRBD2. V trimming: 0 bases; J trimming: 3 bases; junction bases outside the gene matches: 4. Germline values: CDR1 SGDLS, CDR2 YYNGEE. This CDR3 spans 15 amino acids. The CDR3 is CASSVAGGRDYEQYF. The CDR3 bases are TGTGCCAGCAGCGTAGCGGGCGGGAGGGACTACGAGCAGTACTTC.

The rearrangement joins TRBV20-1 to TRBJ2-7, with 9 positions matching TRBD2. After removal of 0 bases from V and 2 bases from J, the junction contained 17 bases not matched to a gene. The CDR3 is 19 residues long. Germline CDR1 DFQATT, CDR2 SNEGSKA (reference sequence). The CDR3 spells CSARDQGSGRGGPPYEQYF. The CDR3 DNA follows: TGCAGTGCTAGAGATCAAGGTAGCGGGAGAGGAGGACCCCCCTACGAGCAGTACTTC.

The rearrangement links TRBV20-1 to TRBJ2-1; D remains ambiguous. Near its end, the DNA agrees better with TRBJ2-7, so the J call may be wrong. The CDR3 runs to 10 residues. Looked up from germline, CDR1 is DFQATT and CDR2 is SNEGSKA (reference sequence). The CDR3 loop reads CSAQYNEQYF. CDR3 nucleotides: TGCAGTGCTCAGTACAATGAGCAGTACTTC.

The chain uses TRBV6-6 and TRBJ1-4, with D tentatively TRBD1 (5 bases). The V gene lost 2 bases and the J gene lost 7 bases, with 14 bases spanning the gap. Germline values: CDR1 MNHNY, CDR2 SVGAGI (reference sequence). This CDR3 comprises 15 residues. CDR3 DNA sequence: TGTGCCAGCAGTTACGGACGGGGCAGAAGTGAAAAACTGTTTTTT. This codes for CASSYGRGRSEKLFF.

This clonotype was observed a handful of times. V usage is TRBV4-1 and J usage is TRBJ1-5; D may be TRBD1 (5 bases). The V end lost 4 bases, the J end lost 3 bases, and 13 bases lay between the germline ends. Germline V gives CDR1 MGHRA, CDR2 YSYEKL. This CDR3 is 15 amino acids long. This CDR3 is CASSPYRLSNQPQHF. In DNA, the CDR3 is TGCGCCAGCAGCCCCTACAGGCTGTCCAATCAGCCCCAGCATTTT.

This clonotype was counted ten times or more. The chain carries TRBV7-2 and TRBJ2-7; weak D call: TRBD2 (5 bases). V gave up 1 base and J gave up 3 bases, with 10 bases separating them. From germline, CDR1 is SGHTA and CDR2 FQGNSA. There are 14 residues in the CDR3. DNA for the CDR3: TGTGCCAGCAGCTTAGGAGGGCGGATCTACGAGCAGTACTTC. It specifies CASSLGGRIYEQYF. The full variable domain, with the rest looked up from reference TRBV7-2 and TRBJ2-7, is GAGVSQSPSNKVTEKGKDVELRCDPISGHTALYWYRQSLGQGLEFLIYFQGNSAPDKSGLPSDRFSAERTGGSVSTLTIQRTQQEDSAVYLCASSLGGRIYEQYFGPGTRLTVT.

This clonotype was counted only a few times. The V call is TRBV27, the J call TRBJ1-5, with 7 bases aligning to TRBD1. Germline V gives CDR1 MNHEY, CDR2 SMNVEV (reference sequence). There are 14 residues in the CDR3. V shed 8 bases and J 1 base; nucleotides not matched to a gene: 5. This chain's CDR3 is CASGNRGSNQPQHF. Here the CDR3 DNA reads TGTGCCAGCGGAAACAGGGGAAGCAATCAGCCCCAGCATTTT.

The CDR3 DNA reads TGTGCCAGCAGAAACGCAGGGCCGAACACTGAAGCTTTCTTT. It yields the protein CASRNAGPNTEAFF. V is TRBV27 and J is TRBJ1-1; a weak D match, TRBD1 (5 bases). This CDR3 spans 14 amino acids. Between the trimmed V and J ends, which lost 6 bases and 1 base, there was a span of 12 bases. The germline CDR1 and CDR2 sequences are MNHEY and SMNVEV (reference sequence).

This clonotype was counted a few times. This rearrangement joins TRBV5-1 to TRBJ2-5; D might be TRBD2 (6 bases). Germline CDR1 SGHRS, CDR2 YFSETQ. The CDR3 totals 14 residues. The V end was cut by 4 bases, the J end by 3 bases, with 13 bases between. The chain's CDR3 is CASSKGGSEETQYF. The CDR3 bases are TGCGCCAGCAGCAAAGGAGGGTCTGAAGAGACCCAGTACTTC.

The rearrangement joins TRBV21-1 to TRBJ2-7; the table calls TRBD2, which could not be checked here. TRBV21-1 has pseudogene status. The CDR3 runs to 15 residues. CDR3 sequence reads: CASSPWRGDTYEQYF. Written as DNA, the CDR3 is TGTGCCAGCAGCCCGTGGCGGGGGGATACCTACGAGCAGTACTTC.